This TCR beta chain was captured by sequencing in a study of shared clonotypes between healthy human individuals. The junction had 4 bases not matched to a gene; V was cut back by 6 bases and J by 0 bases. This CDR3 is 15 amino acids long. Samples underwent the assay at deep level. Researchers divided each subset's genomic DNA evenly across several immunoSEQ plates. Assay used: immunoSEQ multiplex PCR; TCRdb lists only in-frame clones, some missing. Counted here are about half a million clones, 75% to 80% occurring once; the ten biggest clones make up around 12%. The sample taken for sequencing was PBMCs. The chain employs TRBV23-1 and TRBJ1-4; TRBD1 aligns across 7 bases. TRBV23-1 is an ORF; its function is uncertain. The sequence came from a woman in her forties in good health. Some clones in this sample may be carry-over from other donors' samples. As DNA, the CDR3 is TGCGCCAGCAGAGACAGGGAATCAACTAATGAAAAACTGTTTTTT. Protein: CASRDRESTNEKLFF.